The subject of this entry is one T cell receptor beta chain. Sequenced by immunoSEQ multiplex PCR; TCRdb stores in-frame clones only, minus some. The table records 26,000 or so clones, around 90% of them present only once. The data are from a study of T cells in tuberculosis. Germline V lookup: CDR1 LGHNA, CDR2 YSLEER. This CDR3 spans 16 amino acids. Trimming pared 1 base from V and 4 bases from J, leaving 16 bases between. The J gene is TRBJ1-2, the V gene TRBV4-3; the D is unclear. The source material was PBMCs. This TCR was recovered from a donor between 5 and 29 years old with latent tuberculosis or without tuberculosis infection. As DNA, the CDR3 is TGCGCCAGCAGCCAAGTCTCTTCGACACCTCTCTATGGCTACACCTTC. It translates to CASSQVSSTPLYGYTF.